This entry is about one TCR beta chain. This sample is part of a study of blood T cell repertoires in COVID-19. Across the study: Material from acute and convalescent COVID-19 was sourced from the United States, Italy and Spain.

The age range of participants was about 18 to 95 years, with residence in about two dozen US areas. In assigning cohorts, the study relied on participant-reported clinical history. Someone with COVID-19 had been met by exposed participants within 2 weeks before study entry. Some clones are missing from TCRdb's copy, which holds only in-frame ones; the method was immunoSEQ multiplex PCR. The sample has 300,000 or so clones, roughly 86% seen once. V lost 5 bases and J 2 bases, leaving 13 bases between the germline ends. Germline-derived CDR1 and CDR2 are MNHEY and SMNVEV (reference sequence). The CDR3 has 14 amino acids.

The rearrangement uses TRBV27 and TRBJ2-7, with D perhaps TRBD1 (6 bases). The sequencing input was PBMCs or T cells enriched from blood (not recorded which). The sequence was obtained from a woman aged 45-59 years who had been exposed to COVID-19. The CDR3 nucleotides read TGTGCCAGCAGTCACAGGGAGAAGCCCTACGAGCAGTACTTC. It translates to CASSHREKPYEQYF.